These 29 T cell receptor beta chains came from one sample sequenced in a study of blood T cell repertoires in COVID-19. Here immunoSEQ multiplex PCR was the method, and the copy in TCRdb shows in-frame clones only, minus some. The table lists fewer than 400,000 clones, 85% to 90% of them singletons. Sample: PBMCs or T cells enriched from blood (not recorded which). The receptor set was obtained from a young man who had recovered from COVID-19.

This rearrangement joins TRBV10-1 to TRBJ1-1, with a possible D match to TRBD1 (6 bases). CDR1 and CDR2 (germline): WNHNN, SYGVQD (reference sequence). V lost 10 bases, J lost 4 bases, and 22 bases lay in between. The CDR3 is made up of 15 amino acids. The CDR3 bases are TGCGCCACCACCTCTAAGGGCCGGGGGGCCACTGAAGCTTTCTTT. As protein: CATTSKGRGATEAFF.

This chain uses TRBV4-1 with TRBJ2-6; D gene uncertain. This CDR3 has 15 residues. The ends were cut back, 1 base at V and 2 bases at J, with 6 bases in the middle. From germline, CDR1 is MGHRA and CDR2 YSYEKL. In nucleotides, the CDR3 is TGCGCCAGCAGCCAAGGTTCGGCTGGGGCCAACGTCCTGACTTTC. Translated, it gives CASSQGSAGANVLTF.

This chain uses TRBV18 with TRBJ2-3; 9 bases align to TRBD1. The CDR3 runs to 15 residues. Germline assignment: CDR1 KGHSH and CDR2 LQKENI. J lost 6 bases, V lost 3 bases, and 7 bases had no gene match. This chain's CDR3 is CASSPGQGSGDTQYF. CDR3 bases: TGTGCCAGCTCACCGGGACAGGGTTCAGGGGATACGCAGTATTTT. The complete variable domain, with remaining parts taken from reference TRBV18 and TRBJ2-3, reads NAGVMQNPRHLVRRRGQEARLRCSPMKGHSHVYWYRQLPEEGLKFMVYLQKENIIDESGMPKERFSAEFPKEGPSILRIQQVVRGDSAAYFCASSPGQGSGDTQYFGPGTRLTVL.

The rearrangement links TRBV5-1 to TRBJ2-5; D is possibly TRBD1 (6 bases). V lost 4 bases and J 5 bases, leaving 15 bases between the germline ends. The CDR3 has 14 residues. CDR1 and CDR2 from the germline V gene are SGHRS and YFSETQ. CDR3 DNA sequence: TGCGCCAGCAGCGCCACCCAGGGGTGGGAGACCCAGTACTTC. This translates into CASSATQGWETQYF.

The V gene is TRBV19, the J gene TRBJ2-7; 9 bases are a match to TRBD2. CDR3 length: 14 residues. The V segment lost 3 bases and the J segment 2 bases; nucleotides outside the gene matches: 2. From germline, CDR1 is LNHDA and CDR2 SQIVND (reference sequence). The CDR3 region has the DNA TGTGCCAGTAGTATGGGCGGGAGGGCCTACGAGCAGTACTTC. Translated, it gives CASSMGGRAYEQYF.

This chain's CDR3 is CASSRGTRTIGRNEQFF. In DNA form, the CDR3 reads TGTGCCAGCAGCAGGGGGACACGGACGATTGGGCGCAATGAGCAGTTCTTC. The chain uses TRBV5-4 and TRBJ2-1, with D perhaps TRBD1 (6 bases). Germline V lookup: CDR1 SGHNT, CDR2 YYREEE (reference sequence). The germline V and J ends were trimmed by 4 bases and 6 bases, with 23 bases remaining between them. This CDR3 region has 17 residues.

This clone appeared a single time. The chain uses TRBV29-1 and TRBJ1-2, with 7 bases matching TRBD1. The V segment lost 0 bases and the J segment 8 bases; nucleotides outside the gene matches: 9. The CDR3 totals 14 residues. Germline lookup yields CDR1 SQVTM and CDR2 ANQGSEA. The CDR3 here is CSVEDREGAKGYTF. DNA for the CDR3: TGCAGCGTTGAAGATCGCGAGGGGGCAAAGGGCTACACCTTC. Full variable domain (remainder filled in from reference TRBV29-1 and TRBJ1-2): SAVISQKPSRDICQRGTSLTIQCQVDSQVTMMFWYRQQPGQSLTLIATANQGSEATYESGFVIDKFPISRPNLTFSTLTVSNMSPEDSSIYLCSVEDREGAKGYTFGSGTRLTVV.

The table lists this clone with a count of one. The genes are TRBV15 and TRBJ1-3, with D possibly matching TRBD1 (5 bases). This CDR3 has 14 amino acids. Looked up from germline, CDR1 is LNHNV and CDR2 is YYDKDF (reference sequence). V was pared by 0 bases and J by 3 bases, with 6 bases between. CDR3 protein: CATSRDQGGNTIYF. DNA for the CDR3: TGTGCCACCAGCAGAGATCAGGGTGGAAACACCATATATTTT.

The chain has TRBV10-2 and TRBJ1-5; D call uncertain. Germline-derived CDR1 and CDR2 are WSHSY and SAAADI. This CDR3 has 15 residues. V lost 0 bases and J lost 6, with 12 bases in between. The CDR3 sequence is CASSESPGFGQPQHF. The CDR3 region has the DNA TGCGCCAGCAGTGAGTCACCGGGTTTCGGTCAGCCCCAGCATTTT.

The rearrangement uses TRBV5-1 and TRBJ2-6; D is unclear. This CDR3 is built from 17 residues. V lost 3 bases to trimming and J lost 3 bases, with 16 bases between them. Per germline, CDR1 SGHRS and CDR2 YFSETQ. The CDR3 DNA reads TGCGCCAGCAGCTACCAAACCGGTCCCTATGGGGCCAACGTCCTGACTTTC. Translation: CASSYQTGPYGANVLTF.

The chain combines TRBV11-3 with TRBJ1-5; D call uncertain. This CDR3 has 12 residues. Looked up from germline, CDR1 is SGHNT and CDR2 is YENEEA. V lost 1 base and J lost 6, with 4 bases in between. The CDR3, as DNA: TGTGCCAGCAGCTTAGGGGCTCAGCCCCAGCATTTT. Translated, it gives CASSLGAQPQHF.

The chain couples TRBV4-1 to TRBJ2-3; no firm D call. V dropped 2 bases and J dropped 2 bases, with 11 bases sitting between them. CDR1 is MGHRA, CDR2 YSYEKL, per germline. CDR3 length equals 15 residues. The DNA for the CDR3 is TGCGCCAGCAGCCAATTAGTCAAAGACACAGATACGCAGTATTTT. Encoded protein: CASSQLVKDTDTQYF.

The rearrangement links TRBV9 to TRBJ2-1; tentative D call: TRBD2 (5 bases). Germline V gives CDR1 SGDLS, CDR2 YYNGEE. The V end was cut by 4 bases, the J end by 0 bases, with 5 bases between. The CDR3 sequence is 13 residues long. The CDR3 coding sequence is TGTGCCAGCAGCCGGGGCTCCTACAATGAGCAGTTCTTC. Protein sequence: CASSRGSYNEQFF. Filled out from reference TRBV9 and TRBJ2-1, the complete variable domain reads DSGVTQTPKHLITATGQRVTLRCSPRSGDLSVYWYQQSLDQGLQFLIQYYNGEERAKGNILERFSAQQFPDLHSELNLSSLELGDSALYFCASSRGSYNEQFFGPGTRLTVL.

The chain joins TRBV24-1 to TRBJ1-1; 7 bases fit TRBD1. Per germline, CDR1 KGHDR and CDR2 SFDVKD. The CDR3 totals 14 residues. V lost 6 bases to trimming and J lost 6 bases; unmatched junction nucleotides: 9. The CDR3 DNA follows: TGTGCCACCAGTACACAGGGGTGGGGAGCTGAAGCTTTCTTT. This sequence encodes CATSTQGWGAEAFF.

V gene TRBV27 combines with J gene TRBJ2-7; TRBD2 aligns across 14 bases. Trimming at V came to 6 bases and at J to 4 bases, leaving 8 bases not matched to a gene. The germline V gene encodes CDR1 MNHEY and CDR2 SMNVEV (reference sequence). The CDR3 sequence is 16 residues long. In nucleotides, the CDR3 is TGTGCCAGCAGGGCGGGGACTAGCGGGAGTGTTTACGAGCAGTACTTC. It specifies CASRAGTSGSVYEQYF.

The rearrangement links TRBV13 to TRBJ1-3; a weak D match, TRBD1 (6 bases). Germline V gene data show CDR1 as PRHDT and CDR2 as FYEKMQ (reference sequence). V lost 4 bases to trimming and J lost 4 bases, with 20 bases between them. The CDR3 totals 17 residues. The chain's CDR3 is CASSSSGGPQGGNTIYF. Written as DNA, the CDR3 is TGTGCCAGCAGCTCGTCCGGGGGGCCCCAGGGAGGAAACACCATATATTTT.

The chain uses TRBV27 and TRBJ2-7; 8 bases align to TRBD2. The CDR3 is 14 amino acids. The germline CDR1 and CDR2 sequences are MNHEY and SMNVEV (reference sequence). After removal of 5 bases from V and 2 bases from J, the junction contained 5 bases not matched to a gene. In DNA form, the CDR3 reads TGTGCCAGCAGTCTCGGGACTAGGCCCTACGAGCAGTACTTC. Protein: CASSLGTRPYEQYF.

This rearrangement joins TRBV5-1 to TRBJ1-6; 11 nucleotides agree with TRBD1. Germline assignment: CDR1 SGHRS and CDR2 YFSETQ. Trimming took 1 base from V and 6 from J; bases not matched to a gene: 3. There are 16 residues in the CDR3. The DNA of the CDR3 is TGCGCCAGCAGCTTGACCGGGACAGGGGGTAATTCACCCCTCCACTTT. This sequence encodes CASSLTGTGGNSPLHF.

The chain has TRBV6-5 and TRBJ2-1; 8 nucleotides align to TRBD1. After removal of 6 bases from V and 8 bases from J, the junction contained 12 bases not matched to a gene. This CDR3 comprises 15 residues. Per the germline V gene, CDR1 is MNHEY and CDR2 is SVGAGI. CDR3 nucleotides: TGTGCCAGCAGCCAGTCTCCAGGGGGCCGGGATGAGCAGTTCTTC. It yields the protein CASSQSPGGRDEQFF.

The chain carries TRBV2 and TRBJ1-1; 9 bases are shared with TRBD1. V lost 1 base, J lost 6 bases, and 9 bases stayed unmatched. Germline values: CDR1 SNHLY, CDR2 FYNNEI. CDR3 size: 16 residues. The CDR3 coding sequence is TGTGCCAGCAGTGAAGGCCGCCGGGACAGGGCCGCTGAAGCTTTCTTT. The encoded protein is CASSEGRRDRAAEAFF.

There are many counts of this clone. The V call is TRBV18, the J call TRBJ2-6; possibly TRBD1 for D (6 bases). The CDR3 runs to 18 residues. Germline loops: CDR1 KGHSH, CDR2 LQKENI. The V and J ends lost 1 base and 4 bases respectively, with 17 bases between them. Here the CDR3 reads CASSPQLLTGQGANVLTF. The CDR3 DNA reads as TGTGCCAGCTCACCACAACTCCTAACAGGGCAAGGGGCCAACGTCCTGACTTTC. The full variable domain, completed using reference TRBV18 and TRBJ2-6, is NAGVMQNPRHLVRRRGQEARLRCSPMKGHSHVYWYRQLPEEGLKFMVYLQKENIIDESGMPKERFSAEFPKEGPSILRIQQVVRGDSAAYFCASSPQLLTGQGANVLTFGAGSRLTVL.

This clone has just a few counts. The chain combines TRBV6-6 with TRBJ2-5, with 8 bases identical to TRBD2. Germline CDR1 is MNHNY and CDR2 is SVGAGI (reference sequence). Losses at the gene ends were 5 bases for V and 5 bases for J; bases not matched to a gene: 7. The CDR3 covers 14 residues. In DNA, the CDR3 is TGTGCCAGCAGTCCCGGACTAGCCAGGGAGACCCAGTACTTC. Amino acid sequence: CASSPGLARETQYF.

A few counts support this clone. The chain recombines TRBV6-4 with TRBJ2-3; weak D call: TRBD2 (5 bases). The CDR3 is made up of 14 amino acids. Germline loops: CDR1 MRHNA, CDR2 SNTAGT. V dropped 0 bases and J dropped 3 bases, with 7 bases sitting between them. CDR3 nucleotides: TGTGCCAGCAGTGACTCGGGAGTAACAGATACGCAGTATTTT. This gives the protein CASSDSGVTDTQYF.

This rearrangement joins TRBV3-1 (or the pseudogene TRBV3-2) to TRBJ2-5; 8 bases align to TRBD1. CDR1 and CDR2 from the germline V gene are LGHDT and YNNKEL (reference sequence). J was trimmed by 5 bases and V by 2 bases; bases with no gene match: 7. The CDR3 sequence is 15 residues long. The CDR3 DNA reads TGTGCCAGCAGCCAACAGACAGGGGTCCGGGAGACCCAGTACTTC. Its translation: CASSQQTGVRETQYF.

The chain employs TRBV5-1 and TRBJ2-5; 14 bases match TRBD2. Germline CDR1 and CDR2: SGHRS and YFSETQ. The CDR3 totals 15 residues. Trimming removed 7 bases from V and 5 bases from J; junction bases left unmatched: 7. Written as DNA, the CDR3 is TGCGCCAGCCGGGGACTAGCGGGAGAGTGGGAGACCCAGTACTTC. Its protein product is CASRGLAGEWETQYF. Variable domain in full (rest from reference TRBV5-1 and TRBJ2-5): KAGVTQTPRYLIKTRGQQVTLSCSPISGHRSVSWYQQTPGQGLQFLFEYFSETQRNKGNFPGRFSGRQFSNSRSEMNVSTLELGDSALYLCASRGLAGEWETQYFGPGTRLLVL.

This clone was observed a handful of times. V is TRBV6-5 and J is TRBJ1-3, with TRBD1 as a possible D gene (5 bases). This CDR3 is 12 amino acids long. V was clipped by 7 bases and J by 3 bases, with 7 bases between them. Germline V gives CDR1 MNHEY, CDR2 SVGAGI. The CDR3 sequence: CASTGGGNTIYF. DNA for the CDR3: TGTGCCAGCACGGGGGGTGGAAACACCATATATTTT.

This clone occurred once. DNA of the CDR3: TGTGCCAGCAGACCAGGGACACCTGGCAATCAGCCCCAGCATTTT. This translates into CASRPGTPGNQPQHF. The V and J genes are TRBV6-5 and TRBJ1-5; D may be TRBD1 (6 bases). CDR1 is MNHEY, CDR2 SVGAGI, per germline. The V end lost 6 bases, the J end lost 2 bases, and 14 bases lay between the germline ends. The CDR3 has 15 residues.

The chain recombines TRBV19 with TRBJ2-1, with 9 nucleotides matching TRBD2. Germline lookup yields CDR1 LNHDA and CDR2 SQIVND (reference sequence). There are 14 residues in the CDR3. J was trimmed by 7 bases and V by 7 bases; bases with no gene match: 8. In DNA form, the CDR3 reads TGTGCCAGTAACGAAGCGGGAGGTTTAAATGAGCAGTTCTTC. Encoded protein: CASNEAGGLNEQFF. The variable domain in full, completed from reference TRBV19 and TRBJ2-1, reads DGGITQSPKYLFRKEGQNVTLSCEQNLNHDAMYWYRQDPGQGLRLIYYSQIVNDFQKGDIAEGYSVSREKKESFPLTVTSAQKNPTAFYLCASNEAGGLNEQFFGPGTRLTVL.

The chain couples TRBV12-3 or TRBV12-4 to TRBJ1-2; the D is unclear. V lost 2 bases to trimming and J lost 3 bases, with 7 bases between them. CDR3 size: 13 residues. Written as DNA, the CDR3 is TGTGCCAGCAGTTTATCCGTCGACTATGGCTACACCTTC. Residues: CASSLSVDYGYTF.